The TCR beta chain described here comes from a study of T cell changes during pregnancy in multiple sclerosis. Repertoires were generated with immunoSEQ multiplex PCR, while TCRdb's copy carries only in-frame clones and drops some. This sample yields 70,000 or so clones, of which roughly 89% are seen a single time; 0.55% to 0.85% belongs to the top ten. Germline V gene lookup returns CDR1 MNHEY and CDR2 SVGAGI. V lost 6 bases to trimming and J lost 6 bases, with 11 bases between them. The CDR3 totals 12 residues. This clonotype was sampled from a female donor in good health, enrolled as a control in a pregnancy study. The V and J genes are TRBV6-5 and TRBJ2-5; D might be TRBD2 (5 bases). Specimen: peripheral blood, collected in the third trimester of pregnancy. The CDR3 spells CASSPGIQTQYF. CDR3 coding DNA: TGTGCCAGCAGCCCCGGGATACAGACCCAGTACTTC.